Listed below are T cell receptor beta chains from one sample, sequenced in a study of cytomegalovirus exposure and HLA in healthy donors. Sequenced by immunoSEQ multiplex PCR; TCRdb stores in-frame clones only, minus some. The sample lists over 200,000 clones; approximately 70% were seen once. The sample consisted of PBMCs. The receptors come from a man aged 35 to 55 in good health and CMV-seropositive. Both conserved end residues are trimmed from each CDR3. Rows give clone size only sometimes, using once, few, many, or a class for an expanded clone.

NA,TRBV2,ASGQGASDEKLF
NA,TRBV7-9,ASSSGNLGQPQH
NA,TRBV5-5,ASSPPGQSTDTQY
NA,TRBV27,ASRGDSFYEQY
NA,TRBV7-8,ASSLAGTGETLH
NA,TRBV7-2,ASSLAGGPGTDTQY
NA,TRBV6-6,ASTPPGGPSDEQY
once,TRBV28,ASSLAGTGHEQY
few,TRBV9,ASSVGGGATEAF
NA,TRBV19,ASSTGQGASLLQPQH
NA,TRBV4-3,ASSHGAGGGTEAF
few,TRBV19,ASTLRGNGELF
few,TRBV4-1,ASSRGQGPPSGANVLT
NA,TRBV7-2,ASSLAPGGITEAF
NA,TRBV19,ASSPQPRVRNEKLF
NA,TRBV5-1,ASSLSGQGSLIGYT
NA,TRBV14,ASSREGGTQY
NA,TRBV10-3,AISEPTGMNTEAF
NA,TRBV28,ASSTTGGDYGYT
NA,TRBV5-1,ASSFGASGGTETQY